This TCR beta chain appears in the sequencing data of a study of early T cells in non-severe SARS-CoV-2 infection. Looking at the study overall: Chains were not paired, and sequencing was done on bulk RNA from unsorted whole blood.

Unique molecular identifiers (one per individual cDNA molecule) were attached. TCRdb recomputed calls from the 5' RACE reads with MiXCR, one row per CDR3 protein. The table records 55,000 to 70,000 distinct CDR3 sequences, roughly 5.3% of them present only once. The study, taken as a whole, reports: VDJdb matching favored anti-spike CD8 responses, missing private and CD4 specificities.

V was cut by 3 bases and J by 4 bases, with 14 bases left in between. Germline-derived CDR1 and CDR2 are DFQATT and SNEGSKA (reference sequence). CDR3 length: 14 residues. In its sample, this clonotype was seen many times. Its matching antigen is unknown. This receptor was obtained from an adult who was a healthcare worker with PCR-confirmed SARS-CoV-2 infection or an uninfected control (not recorded which). Sequences were obtained from whole blood. The V and J genes are TRBV20-1 and TRBJ2-3, with unresolved D. Here the CDR3 DNA reads TGCAGTGCTAGTATCCCGACCGCCCCAGATACGCAGTATTTT. It codes for CSASIPTAPDTQYF.